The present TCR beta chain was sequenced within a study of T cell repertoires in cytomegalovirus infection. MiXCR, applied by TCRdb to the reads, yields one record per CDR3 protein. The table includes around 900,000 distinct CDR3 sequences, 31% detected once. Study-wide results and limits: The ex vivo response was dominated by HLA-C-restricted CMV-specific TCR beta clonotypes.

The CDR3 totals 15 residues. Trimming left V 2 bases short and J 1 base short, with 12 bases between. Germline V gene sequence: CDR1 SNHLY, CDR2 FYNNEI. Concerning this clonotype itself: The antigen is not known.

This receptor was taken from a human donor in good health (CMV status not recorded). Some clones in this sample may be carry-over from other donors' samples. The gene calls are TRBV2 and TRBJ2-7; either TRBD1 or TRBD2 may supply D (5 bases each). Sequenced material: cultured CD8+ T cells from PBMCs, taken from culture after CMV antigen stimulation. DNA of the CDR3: TGTGCCAGCAGTGAATTAGGGACGAAGTCCTACGAGCAGTACGTC. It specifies CASSELGTKSYEQYV.